A single T cell receptor beta chain is shown here with its context. This record comes from a study of blood T cell repertoires in COVID-19. Enrolled during active infection, Seattle patients were then followed longitudinally. The length of the CDR3 is 13 residues. Deletions cut 7 bases from V and 9 bases from J, with 16 bases between. The protocol was immunoSEQ multiplex PCR, while the TCRdb copy is restricted to in-frame clones and leaves out a portion. The table has 250,000 or so clones, nearly 90% seen once; the top ten hold approximately 2.3%. This chain joins TRBV12-3 or TRBV12-4 and TRBJ1-5, with a possible D match to TRBD1 (6 bases). This sequence was found in a woman in her fifties or sixties with COVID-19, enrolled during active disease. The sequencing input was peripheral blood. The CDR3 coding sequence is TGTGCCAGCACCACGGGGGGCTTGGGGCCCCAGCATTTT. Protein product: CASTTGGLGPQHF.